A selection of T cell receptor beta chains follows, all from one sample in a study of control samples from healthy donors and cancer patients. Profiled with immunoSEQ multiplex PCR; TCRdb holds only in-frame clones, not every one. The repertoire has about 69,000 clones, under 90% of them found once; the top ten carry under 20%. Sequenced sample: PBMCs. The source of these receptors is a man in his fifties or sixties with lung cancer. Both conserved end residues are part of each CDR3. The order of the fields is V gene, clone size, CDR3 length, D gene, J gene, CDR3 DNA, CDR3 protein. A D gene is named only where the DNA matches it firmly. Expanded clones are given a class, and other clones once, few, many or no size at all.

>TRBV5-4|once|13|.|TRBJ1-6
TGTGCCAGCAGCTTGTCTCTTGGATCACCCCTCCACTTT
CASSLSLGSPLHF
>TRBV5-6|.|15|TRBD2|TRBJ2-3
TGTGCCAGCAGCTTGTTAGCGGGGGGGGAAGATACGCAGTATTTT
CASSLLAGGEDTQYF
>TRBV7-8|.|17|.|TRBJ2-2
TGTGCCAGCAGCTTAGCAAGGAGCGCCAGTGGCACCGGGGAGCTGTTTTTT
CASSLARSASGTGELFF
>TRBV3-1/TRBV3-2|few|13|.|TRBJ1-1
TGTGCCAGCAGCCAAATCGGGCGGGCTGAAGCTTTCTTT
CASSQIGRAEAFF
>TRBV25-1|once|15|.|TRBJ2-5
TGTGCCAGCAGTGATATTTACGGGTACCAAGAGACCCAGTACTTC
CASSDIYGYQETQYF
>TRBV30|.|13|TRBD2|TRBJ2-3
TGTGCCGGACTAGCGGGGCGCACAGATACGCAGTATTTT
CAGLAGRTDTQYF
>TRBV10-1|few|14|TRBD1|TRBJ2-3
TGCGCCAGCAGGAAACAGGGGGCAGCTGATACGCAGTATTTT
CASRKQGAADTQYF
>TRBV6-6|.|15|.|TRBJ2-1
TGTGCCAGCAGTTACGATGCCCCGACAGGCAATGAGCAGTTCTTC
CASSYDAPTGNEQFF
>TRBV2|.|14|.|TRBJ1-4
TGTGCCAGCACTCGGGCGAAGGCTAATGAAAAACTGTTTTTT
CASTRAKANEKLFF
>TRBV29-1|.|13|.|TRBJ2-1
TGCAGCGTCAGACTGGGGGGGCTCAATGAGCAGTTCTTC
CSVRLGGLNEQFF
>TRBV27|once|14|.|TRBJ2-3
TGTGCCAGCAGTCGCCTTTCAGGCACAGATACGCAGTATTTT
CASSRLSGTDTQYF
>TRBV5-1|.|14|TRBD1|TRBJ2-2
TGCGCCAGCAGCCACGGACAGGGGACCGGGGAGCTGTTTTTT
CASSHGQGTGELFF
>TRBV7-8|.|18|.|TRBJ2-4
TGTGCCAGCAGCTTAGATGGTTGGGGCGTTGAAGCCAAAAACATTCAGTACTTC
CASSLDGWGVEAKNIQYF
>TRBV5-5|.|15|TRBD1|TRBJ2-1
TGTGCCAGCGGTTTATTAATGACAGGGTTGAATGAGCAGTTCTTC
CASGLLMTGLNEQFF
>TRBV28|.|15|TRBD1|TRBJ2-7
TGTGCCAGCAGTTTATTCGGACAGGGAGACTACGAGCAGTACTTC
CASSLFGQGDYEQYF
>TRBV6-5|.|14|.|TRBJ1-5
TGTGCCAGCAGTTACGCCCAGGGTAATCAGCCCCAGCATTTT
CASSYAQGNQPQHF
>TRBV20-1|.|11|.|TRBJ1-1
TGCAGTGCTAGGGGGAACACTGAAGCTTTCTTT
CSARGNTEAFF
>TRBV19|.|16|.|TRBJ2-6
TGTGCCAGTAGTATTCTGGCGGGGTCCGGGGCCAACGTCCTGACTTTC
CASSILAGSGANVLTF
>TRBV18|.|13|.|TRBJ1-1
TGTGCCAGCTCACCGGCAGAGACCACTGAAGCTTTCTTT
CASSPAETTEAFF
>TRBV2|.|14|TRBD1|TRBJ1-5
TGTGCCAGCAGGCCAGGGGGACCTTATCAGCCCCAGCATTTT
CASRPGGPYQPQHF
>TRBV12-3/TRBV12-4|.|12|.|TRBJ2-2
TGTGCCAGCAGTTTCAACACCGGGGAGCTGTTTTTT
CASSFNTGELFF
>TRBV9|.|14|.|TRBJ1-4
TGTGCCAGCAGCCCTCAAGGACCCGGTGAAAAACTGTTTTTT
CASSPQGPGEKLFF
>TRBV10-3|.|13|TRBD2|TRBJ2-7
TGTGCCATCGGCAGCCTAGCGGGGGGCGAGCAGTACTTC
CAIGSLAGGEQYF
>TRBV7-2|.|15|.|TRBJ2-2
TGTGCCAGCAGCTTAGCAGGTGCGAACACCGGGGAGCTGTTTTTT
CASSLAGANTGELFF
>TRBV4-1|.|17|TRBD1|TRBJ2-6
TGCGCCAGCAGCCAAGAGGGACAGGGGTCTGGGGCCAACGTCCTGACTTTC
CASSQEGQGSGANVLTF
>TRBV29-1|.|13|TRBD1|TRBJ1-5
TGCAGCGCCGCCGGGACAGGTAATCAGCCCCAGCATTTT
CSAAGTGNQPQHF
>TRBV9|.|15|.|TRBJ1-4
TGTGCCAGCAGCGTAGGAGCAGGCTTTAATGAAAAACTGTTTTTT
CASSVGAGFNEKLFF
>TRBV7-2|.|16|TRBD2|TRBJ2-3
TGTGCCAGCAGCTCGACTAGCGGGGGGGAAACAGATACGCAGTATTTT
CASSSTSGGETDTQYF
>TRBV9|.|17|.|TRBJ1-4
TGTGCCAGCAGCGTCGGGCTTGTGGAGGGGCATAATGAAAAACTGTTTTTT
CASSVGLVEGHNEKLFF
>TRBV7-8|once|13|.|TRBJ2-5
TGTGCCAGCATCAGACAGACCCAAGAGACCCAGTACTTC
CASIRQTQETQYF
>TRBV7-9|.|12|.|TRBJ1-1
TGTGCCAGCAGCTTAAGCCGGTCGGCAGCTTTCTTT
CASSLSRSAAFF
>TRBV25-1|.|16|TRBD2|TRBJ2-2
TGTGCCAGCAGAACTAGCGGGGGGGCCATATCCGGGGAGCTGTTTTTT
CASRTSGGAISGELFF
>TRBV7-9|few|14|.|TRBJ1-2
TGTGCCAGCAGCTTAAGAGGTGGAGACTATGGCTACACCTTC
CASSLRGGDYGYTF